These T cell receptor beta chains were read from a single sample in a study of response to subunit inactivated influenza vaccine. TCRdb re-called the RT-PCR reads with MiXCR, one entry per CDR3 protein. The data show more than 150,000 distinct CDR3 sequences, around 9.2% seen once. This material consisted of non-naive T cells sorted from PBMCs, taken on the day of vaccination. The receptors stem from a man aged 50-59 years who received an inactivated influenza vaccine. Both conserved end residues are part of each CDR3. The D gene is left open where the match is weak. Rows give clone size only sometimes, using once, few, many, or a class for an expanded clone.

j_call | v_call | d_call | clone_size | cdr3_aa | cdr3_nt
TRBJ1-4 | TRBV30 | TRBD1 | - | CAWSDRDRGNEKLFF | TGTGCCTGGAGTGACCGGGACAGGGGGAATGAAAAACTGTTTTTT
TRBJ2-7 | TRBV20-1 | TRBD2 | many | CSARKPGLAGYYEQYF | TGCAGTGCTAGAAAACCAGGACTAGCGGGGTACTACGAGCAGTACTTC
TRBJ2-1 | TRBV3-1 | - | few | CASSRSNEQFF | TGTGCCAGCAGCCGGAGCAATGAGCAGTTCTTC
TRBJ2-1 | TRBV29-1 | - | - | CSVGGAYGKGNNEQFF | TGCAGCGTTGGAGGAGCATACGGGAAGGGAAACAATGAGCAGTTCTTC
TRBJ1-1 | TRBV12-3/TRBV12-4 | TRBD1 | many | CASGQGAEAFF | TGTGCCAGCGGGCAGGGGGCGGAAGCTTTCTTT
TRBJ1-6 | TRBV7-2 | TRBD1 | - | CASSPRTGVNSPLHF | TGTGCCAGCAGCCCCAGGACAGGGGTTAATTCACCCCTCCACTTT
TRBJ2-2 | TRBV3-1 | TRBD1 | few | CASSQVTGGYTGELFF | TGTGCCAGCAGCCAAGTGACAGGGGGTTACACCGGGGAGCTGTTTTTT
TRBJ2-7 | TRBV7-2 | - | few | CASSFGISRYEQYF | TGTGCCAGCAGCTTCGGCATTTCCAGGTACGAGCAGTACTTC
TRBJ2-1 | TRBV20-1 | TRBD2 | many | CSARSGGSYNEQFF | TGCAGTGCTCGAAGCGGGGGCTCCTACAATGAGCAGTTCTTC
TRBJ2-2 | TRBV30 | - | few | CAGRRGNTGELFF | TGTGCCGGCCGACGGGGGAACACCGGGGAGCTGTTTTTT
TRBJ2-2 | TRBV6-5 | TRBD1 | many | CASSYPAAGTGTDGELFF | TGTGCCAGCAGTTACCCCGCGGCCGGGACAGGGACGGACGGGGAGCTGTTTTTT
TRBJ2-4 | TRBV7-2 | - | many | CASSFLGGDIQYF | TGTGCCAGCAGCTTCCTAGGGGGGGACATTCAGTACTTC
TRBJ1-1 | TRBV20-1 | - | - | CRPGGRVNTEAFF | TGCAGGCCGGGGGGCAGGGTGAACACTGAAGCTTTCTTT
TRBJ2-1 | TRBV6-2/TRBV6-3 | TRBD2 | few | CASSRGLAAYNEQFF | TGTGCCAGCAGCCGCGGACTAGCGGCCTACAATGAGCAGTTCTTC
TRBJ1-5 | TRBV28 | - | - | CASTWPNNQPQHF | TGTGCCAGCACGTGGCCGAACAATCAGCCCCAGCATTTT
TRBJ2-1 | TRBV29-1 | - | few | CSVRTFRLISGRYNEQFF | TGCAGCGTTCGGACTTTTCGCCTGATTAGCGGACGCTACAATGAGCAGTTCTTC
TRBJ2-1 | TRBV27 | TRBD2 | many | CASSTIAGDRSYNEQFF | TGTGCCAGCAGTACCATAGCGGGAGATAGGTCCTACAATGAGCAGTTCTTC
TRBJ2-7 | TRBV18 | - | few | CASSPPGYPSYEQYF | TGTGCCAGCTCACCACCCGGGTACCCTTCCTACGAGCAGTACTTC
TRBJ2-1 | TRBV5-6 | - | - | CASSLRGGRINEQFF | TGTGCCAGCAGCCTCAGAGGGGGGCGAATTAATGAGCAGTTCTTC
TRBJ1-1 | TRBV15 | TRBD1 | many | CATSSGQGLNTEAFF | TGTGCCACCAGCAGTGGACAGGGGCTAAACACTGAAGCTTTCTTT
TRBJ1-5 | TRBV9 | - | few | CASSSTGMGQPQHF | TGTGCCAGCAGCTCCACGGGTATGGGTCAGCCCCAGCATTTT
TRBJ1-6 | TRBV7-3 | - | - | CASSLFSSYNSPLHF | TGTGCCAGCAGCTTATTCAGCTCCTATAATTCACCCCTCCACTTT
TRBJ2-7 | TRBV12-3/TRBV12-4 | - | few | CASSGQLNYEQYF | TGTGCCAGCAGTGGACAGTTAAACTACGAGCAGTACTTC
TRBJ1-1 | TRBV27 | TRBD1 | many | CASSAGTGGGNTEAFF | TGTGCCAGCAGTGCCGGGACAGGGGGCGGAAACACTGAAGCTTTCTTT
TRBJ2-2 | TRBV6-5 | - | few | CASSYFWGSTGELFF | TGTGCCAGCAGTTACTTTTGGGGGAGCACCGGGGAGCTGTTTTTT
TRBJ2-3 | TRBV29-1 | - | many | CSVELLVGTDTQYF | TGCAGCGTTGAGCTACTGGTTGGCACAGATACGCAGTATTTT
TRBJ1-3 | TRBV12-3/TRBV12-4 | - | - | CASSTFRGGNTIYF | TGTGCCAGCAGCACCTTTAGGGGGGGAAACACCATATATTTT
TRBJ2-7 | TRBV20-1 | - | many | CSARDSSLAASKQYF | TGCAGTGCTAGAGATTCTAGTCTAGCCGCAAGCAAGCAGTACTTC